The 15 T cell receptor beta chains below all came from one sample that was sequenced in a study of identical twins. TCRdb analysed the 5' RACE reads with MiXCR anew, one entry per CDR3 protein. This sample yields some 690,000 distinct CDR3 sequences, of which 20% to 25% are seen a single time; about 4.3% belongs to the top ten. The data were also submitted as part of a second study, on T cells expressing NK-cell markers.

Sequencing was performed on PBMCs. The receptors derive from a woman aged 18-35 years in good health.

There are many counts of this clonotype. The chain joins TRBV5-7 to TRBJ1-2, with a possible D match to TRBD1 (5 bases). TRBV5-7 is an open reading frame whose function is uncertain. The CDR3 has 16 amino acids. V was shortened by 4 bases and J by 10 bases, with 26 bases between the two germline ends. CDR3 amino acids: CASSPRDAERIEDYTF. The CDR3 nucleotides are TGTGCCAGCAGCCCCCGGGACGCCGAAAGGATCGAGGACTACACCTTC.

CDR3 sequence (DNA): TGTGCCAGCAATAACCGGGACAGGAACCACGAGCAGTACTTC. Translated: CASNNRDRNHEQYF. The J gene is TRBJ2-7, the V gene TRBV2; 8 nucleotides match TRBD1. Per germline, CDR1 SNHLY and CDR2 FYNNEI. The CDR3 contains 14 residues. Germline trimming cut 7 bases from V and 5 bases from J; bases unmatched to any gene: 10.

The table lists this clonotype with a few counts. The V call is TRBV6-5, the J call TRBJ2-5; 7 bases map to TRBD2. With 0 bases clipped from V and 4 bases from J, the junction kept 8 bases outside the gene matches. Germline V gene sequence: CDR1 MNHEY, CDR2 SVGAGI. This CDR3 region has 16 residues. The DNA for the CDR3 is TGTGCCAGCAGTTACTCAAGGCTGGGGGGGGGAGAGACCCAGTACTTC. Protein: CASSYSRLGGGETQYF.

The CDR3 DNA sequence: TGTGCCACCAGTCGGACTAGCGGATTCACAGATACGCAGTATTTT. It specifies CATSRTSGFTDTQYF. The V and J genes are TRBV15 and TRBJ2-3; 10 bases align to TRBD2. The length of the CDR3 is 15 residues. V shed 6 bases and J 2 bases; nucleotides not matched to a gene: 5. Germline V gene lookup returns CDR1 LNHNV and CDR2 YYDKDF (reference sequence).

This chain joins TRBV6-1 and TRBJ1-6; D gene uncertain. Germline loops: CDR1 MNHNS, CDR2 SASEGT. The ends were cut back, 6 bases at V and 3 bases at J, with 9 bases in the middle. The CDR3 is made up of 14 amino acids. The CDR3, as DNA: TGTGCCAGCAGCCCGGATCTCTATAATTCACCCCTCCACTTT. As protein: CASSPDLYNSPLHF.

In its sample, this clonotype was seen a few times. The chain joins TRBV7-8 to TRBJ2-5; D tentatively fits TRBD1 or TRBD2 (5 bases each). CDR1 and CDR2 from the germline V gene are SGHVS and FQNEAQ. The CDR3 is 13 amino acids. Deletions cut 5 bases from V and 4 bases from J, with 11 bases between. The CDR3, as DNA: TGTGCCAGCAGCCCCAATGGGGGAGAGACCCAGTACTTC. Its translation: CASSPNGGETQYF.

On this clonotype itself: A much larger clone lies one base from this, so it may be a read error. No conserved phenylalanine or tryptophan ends this CDR3, so it is likely a read error. The chain recombines TRBV20-1 with TRBJ2-3; 13 nucleotides align to TRBD2. V trimming: 4 bases; J trimming: 6 bases; junction bases outside the gene matches: 4. The CDR3 is made up of 14 amino acids. CDR1 and CDR2 from the germline V gene are DFQATT and SNEGSKA (reference sequence). CDR3 nucleotide sequence: TGCAGTGCTAATCCGGGACTAGCGGGGGATACGCAGTATTCT. It yields the protein CSANPGLAGDTQYS.

In this sample, this clonotype turned up many times. The V call is TRBV6-1, the J call TRBJ2-7; 7 positions match TRBD1. CDR1 is MNHNS, CDR2 SASEGT, per germline. Trimming cost V 4 bases and J 6 bases; bases outside gene matches: 6. The CDR3 is made up of 13 amino acids. CDR3 in amino acids: CASSGQGMGEQYF. In DNA form, the CDR3 reads TGTGCCAGCAGTGGACAGGGTATGGGCGAGCAGTACTTC.

This clonotype has ten or more counts. The chain couples TRBV12-3 or TRBV12-4 to TRBJ2-1; D possibly corresponds to TRBD2 (5 bases). The CDR3 extends over 13 amino acids. V dropped 6 bases and J dropped 3 bases, with 9 bases sitting between them. Here the CDR3 DNA reads TGTGCCAGCAGGGGCGAGGGCTACAATGAGCAGTTCTTC. Translated: CASRGEGYNEQFF.

The chain recombines TRBV12-3 or TRBV12-4 with TRBJ2-5; D perhaps matches TRBD2 (5 bases). Trimming removed 5 bases at V and 4 bases at J, with 14 bases between. The CDR3 runs 14 residues. The CDR3 loop is CASSPSRGPETQYF. CDR3 DNA: TGTGCCAGCAGTCCTAGTCGAGGGCCAGAGACCCAGTACTTC.

This clonotype was seen more than once but under ten times. The chain employs TRBV5-1 and TRBJ2-1, with a tentative D call TRBD2 (6 bases). V lost 1 base, J lost 10 bases, and 12 bases lay in between. This CDR3 spans 13 amino acids. Looked up from germline, CDR1 is SGHRS and CDR2 is YFSETQ. This CDR3 is CASSLSSAYEQFF. The CDR3 DNA sequence: TGCGCCAGCAGCTTGTCTAGCGCTTACGAGCAGTTCTTC. Supplemented by reference TRBV5-1 and TRBJ2-1, the full variable domain reads KAGVTQTPRYLIKTRGQQVTLSCSPISGHRSVSWYQQTPGQGLQFLFEYFSETQRNKGNFPGRFSGRQFSNSRSEMNVSTLELGDSALYLCASSLSSAYEQFFGPGTRLTVL.

In its sample, this clonotype was seen a few times. The chain joins TRBV3-1 to TRBJ2-1; TRBD2 aligns across 7 bases. Germline assignment: CDR1 LGHDT and CDR2 YNNKEL (reference sequence). Trimming took 1 base from V and 4 from J; bases not matched to a gene: 4. This CDR3 spans 15 amino acids. CDR3 coding DNA: TGTGCCAGCAGCCAAGGCGGGAGTGGGTACAATGAGCAGTTCTTC. Protein: CASSQGGSGYNEQFF.

The genes are TRBV4-3 and TRBJ1-4; possibly TRBD1 for D (5 bases). The V and J ends lost 4 bases and 6 bases respectively, with 15 bases between them. The germline V gene has CDR1 LGHNA and CDR2 YSLEER. This CDR3 spans 15 amino acids. CDR3 sequence (DNA): TGCGCCAGCAGCCCTTGGGGAACGGGGGATGAAAAACTGTTTTTT. It is translated as CASSPWGTGDEKLFF.

The chain employs TRBV12-3 or TRBV12-4 and TRBJ1-2, with D possibly being TRBD1 (5 bases). V was cut by 5 bases and J by 5 bases, with 15 bases left in between. The CDR3 is 14 residues long. CDR3 sequence: CASSLTRGPYGYTF. The CDR3 nucleotides are TGTGCCAGCAGTCTCACTAGGGGCCCTTATGGCTACACCTTC.

This clonotype was counted a few times. V and J are TRBV12-3 or TRBV12-4 and TRBJ2-2, with D possibly being TRBD1 or TRBD2 (5 bases each). Trimming took off 1 base at V and 7 bases at J, with 10 bases between the two ends. The CDR3 spans 14 residues. The CDR3 DNA reads as TGTGCCAGCAGTTTAGATACTGGGGGCGGGGAGCTGTTTTTT. This encodes CASSLDTGGGELFF.